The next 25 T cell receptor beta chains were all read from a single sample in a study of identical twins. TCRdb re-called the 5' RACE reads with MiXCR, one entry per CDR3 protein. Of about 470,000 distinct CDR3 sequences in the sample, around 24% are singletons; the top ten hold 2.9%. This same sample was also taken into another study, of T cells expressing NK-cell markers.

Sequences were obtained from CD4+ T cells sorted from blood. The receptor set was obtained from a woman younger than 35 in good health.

The CDR3 DNA is TGCGCCAGCCGAAACCGTCAGGGATTGCACGGGGAGCAGTACTTC. The encoded protein is CASRNRQGLHGEQYF. V gene TRBV5-1 combines with J gene TRBJ2-7; maybe TRBD1 (5 bases). CDR3 length: 15 amino acids. CDR1 and CDR2 (germline): SGHRS, YFSETQ. V dropped 7 bases and J dropped 7 bases, with 24 bases sitting between them. The full variable domain, completed using reference TRBV5-1 and TRBJ2-7, is KAGVTQTPRYLIKTRGQQVTLSCSPISGHRSVSWYQQTPGQGLQFLFEYFSETQRNKGNFPGRFSGRQFSNSRSEMNVSTLELGDSALYLCASRNRQGLHGEQYFGPGTRLTVT.

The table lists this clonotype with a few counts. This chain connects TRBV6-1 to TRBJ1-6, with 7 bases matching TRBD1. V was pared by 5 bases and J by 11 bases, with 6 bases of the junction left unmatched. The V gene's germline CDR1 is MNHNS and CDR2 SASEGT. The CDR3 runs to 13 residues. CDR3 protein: CASSQGVEAPLHF. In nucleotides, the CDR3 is TGTGCCAGCAGTCAGGGGGTTGAGGCACCCCTCCACTTT.

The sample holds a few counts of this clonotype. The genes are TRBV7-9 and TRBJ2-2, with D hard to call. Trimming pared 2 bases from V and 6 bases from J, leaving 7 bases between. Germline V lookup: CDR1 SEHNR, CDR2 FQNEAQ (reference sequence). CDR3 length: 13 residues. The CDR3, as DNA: TGTGCCAGCAGCTTATGGGTCTCCGGGGAGCTGTTTTTT. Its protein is CASSLWVSGELFF.

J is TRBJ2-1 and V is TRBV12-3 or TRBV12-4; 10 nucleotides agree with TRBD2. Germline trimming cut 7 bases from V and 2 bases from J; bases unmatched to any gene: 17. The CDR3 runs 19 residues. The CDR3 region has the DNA TGTGCCAGCAATTTCGGGGCTAGCGGGAGCTTGTGGGCCTACAATGAGCAGTTCTTC. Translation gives CASNFGASGSLWAYNEQFF.

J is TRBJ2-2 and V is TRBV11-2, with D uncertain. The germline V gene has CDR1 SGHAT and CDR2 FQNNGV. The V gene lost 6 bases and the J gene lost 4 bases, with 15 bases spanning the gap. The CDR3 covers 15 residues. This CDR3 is CASSREGLGTGELFF. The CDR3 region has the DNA TGTGCCAGCAGTCGCGAAGGGTTGGGCACCGGGGAGCTGTTTTTT.

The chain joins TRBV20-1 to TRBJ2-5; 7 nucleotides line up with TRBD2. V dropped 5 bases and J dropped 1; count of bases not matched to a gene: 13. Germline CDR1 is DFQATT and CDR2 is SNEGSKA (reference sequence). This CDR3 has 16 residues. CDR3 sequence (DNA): TGCAGTGCTCGGGGGGTCCGCGGGAAACCCCAAGAGACCCAGTACTTC. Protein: CSARGVRGKPQETQYF.

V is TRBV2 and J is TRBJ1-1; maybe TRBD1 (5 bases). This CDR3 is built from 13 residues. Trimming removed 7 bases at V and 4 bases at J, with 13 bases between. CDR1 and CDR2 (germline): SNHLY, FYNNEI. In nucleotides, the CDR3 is TGTGCCAGCAATCGGGAGGGGCGCACTGAAGCTTTCTTT. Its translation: CASNREGRTEAFF. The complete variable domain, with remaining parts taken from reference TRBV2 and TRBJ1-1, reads EPEVTQTPSHQVTQMGQEVILRCVPISNHLYFYWYRQILGQKVEFLVSFYNNEISEKSEIFDDQFSVERPDGSNFTLKIRSTKLEDSAMYFCASNREGRTEAFFGQGTRLTVV.

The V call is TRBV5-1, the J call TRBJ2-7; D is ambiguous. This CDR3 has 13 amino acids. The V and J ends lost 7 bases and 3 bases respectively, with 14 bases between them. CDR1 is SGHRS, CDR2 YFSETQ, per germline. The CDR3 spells CASLRTPGYEQYF. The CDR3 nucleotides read TGCGCCAGCCTCCGGACCCCCGGCTACGAGCAGTACTTC.

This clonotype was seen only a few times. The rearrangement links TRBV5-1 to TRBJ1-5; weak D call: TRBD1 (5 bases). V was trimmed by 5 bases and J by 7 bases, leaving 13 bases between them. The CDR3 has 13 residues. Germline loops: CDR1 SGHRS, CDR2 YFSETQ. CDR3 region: CASSGQGEQPQHF. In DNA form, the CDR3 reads TGCGCCAGCAGTGGGCAGGGCGAACAGCCCCAGCATTTT. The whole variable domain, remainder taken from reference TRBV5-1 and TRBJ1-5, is KAGVTQTPRYLIKTRGQQVTLSCSPISGHRSVSWYQQTPGQGLQFLFEYFSETQRNKGNFPGRFSGRQFSNSRSEMNVSTLELGDSALYLCASSGQGEQPQHFGDGTRLSIL.

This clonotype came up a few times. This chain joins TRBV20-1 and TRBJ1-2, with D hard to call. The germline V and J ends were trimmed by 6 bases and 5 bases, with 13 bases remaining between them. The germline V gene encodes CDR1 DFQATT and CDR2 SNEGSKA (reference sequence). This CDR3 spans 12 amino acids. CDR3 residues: CSAIINSYGYTF. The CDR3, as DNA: TGCAGTGCCATAATAAACAGTTATGGCTACACCTTC.

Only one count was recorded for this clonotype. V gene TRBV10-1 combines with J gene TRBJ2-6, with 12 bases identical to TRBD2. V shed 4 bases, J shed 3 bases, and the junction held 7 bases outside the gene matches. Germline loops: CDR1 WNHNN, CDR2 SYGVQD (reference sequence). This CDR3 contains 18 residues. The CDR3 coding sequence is TGCGCCAGCAGTGCAGCGGGACTAGCGGGTGGTGGGGCCAACGTCCTGACTTTC. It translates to CASSAAGLAGGGANVLTF.

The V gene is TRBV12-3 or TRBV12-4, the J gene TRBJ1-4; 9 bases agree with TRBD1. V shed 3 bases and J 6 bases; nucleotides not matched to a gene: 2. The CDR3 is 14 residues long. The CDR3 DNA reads TGTGCCAGCAGTTTCGGGACAGGGTATGAAAAACTGTTTTTT. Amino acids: CASSFGTGYEKLFF.

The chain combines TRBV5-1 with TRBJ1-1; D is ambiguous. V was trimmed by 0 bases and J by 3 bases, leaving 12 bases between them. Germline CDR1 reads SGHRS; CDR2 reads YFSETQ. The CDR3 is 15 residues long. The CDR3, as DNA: TGCGCCAGCAGCTTGGGGACGTCCCCGGACACTGAAGCTTTCTTT. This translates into CASSLGTSPDTEAFF.

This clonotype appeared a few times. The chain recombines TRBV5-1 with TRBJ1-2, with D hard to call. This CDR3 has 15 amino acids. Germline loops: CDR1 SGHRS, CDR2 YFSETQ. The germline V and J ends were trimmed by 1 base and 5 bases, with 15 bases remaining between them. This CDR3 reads CASSLTAPGSYGYTF. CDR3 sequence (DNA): TGCGCCAGCAGCTTGACAGCCCCGGGCTCTTATGGCTACACCTTC.

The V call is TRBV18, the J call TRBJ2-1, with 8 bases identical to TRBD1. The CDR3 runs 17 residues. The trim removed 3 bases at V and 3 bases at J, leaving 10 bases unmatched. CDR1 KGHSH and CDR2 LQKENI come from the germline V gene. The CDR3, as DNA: TGTGCCAGCTCACCGGGCGACCCGGGACAGGTCTACAATGAGCAGTTCTTC. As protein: CASSPGDPGQVYNEQFF.

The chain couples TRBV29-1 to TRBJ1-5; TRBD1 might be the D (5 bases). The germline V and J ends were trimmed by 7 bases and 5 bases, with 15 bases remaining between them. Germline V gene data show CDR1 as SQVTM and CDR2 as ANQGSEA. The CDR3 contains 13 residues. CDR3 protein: CSASIRGDQPQHF. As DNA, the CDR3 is TGCAGCGCCTCGATCCGGGGGGATCAGCCCCAGCATTTT.

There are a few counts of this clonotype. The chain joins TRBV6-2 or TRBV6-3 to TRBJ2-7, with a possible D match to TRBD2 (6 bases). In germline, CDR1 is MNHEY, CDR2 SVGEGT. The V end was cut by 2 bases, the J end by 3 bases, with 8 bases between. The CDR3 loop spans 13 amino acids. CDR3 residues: CASSYGTLYEQYF. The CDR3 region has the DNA TGTGCCAGCAGTTACGGGACTCTCTACGAGCAGTACTTC.

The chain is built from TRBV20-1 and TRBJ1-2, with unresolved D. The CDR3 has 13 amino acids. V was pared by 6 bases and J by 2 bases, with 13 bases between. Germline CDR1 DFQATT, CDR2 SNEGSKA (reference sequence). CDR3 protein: CSATHQENYGYTF. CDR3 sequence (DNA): TGCAGTGCAACTCACCAGGAGAACTATGGCTACACCTTC.

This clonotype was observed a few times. CDR3: CASSRPQTTTAETQYF. CDR3 nucleotides: TGTGCCAGCAGTCGACCTCAAACGACTACGGCGGAGACCCAGTACTTC. This rearrangement joins TRBV28 to TRBJ2-5; TRBD2 might be the D (5 bases). The CDR3 is made up of 16 amino acids. V lost 5 bases, J lost 5 bases, and 21 bases lay in between. CDR1 and CDR2 (germline): MDHEN, SYDVKM.

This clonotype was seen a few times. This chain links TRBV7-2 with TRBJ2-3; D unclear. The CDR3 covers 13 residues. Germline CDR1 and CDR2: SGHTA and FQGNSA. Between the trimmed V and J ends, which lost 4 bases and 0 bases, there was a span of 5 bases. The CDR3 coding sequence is TGTGCCAGCAGCTCCATTAGCACAGATACGCAGTATTTT. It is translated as CASSSISTDTQYF. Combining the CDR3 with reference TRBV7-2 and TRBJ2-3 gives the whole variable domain GAGVSQSPSNKVTEKGKDVELRCDPISGHTALYWYRQSLGQGLEFLIYFQGNSAPDKSGLPSDRFSAERTGGSVSTLTIQRTQQEDSAVYLCASSSISTDTQYFGPGTRLTVL.

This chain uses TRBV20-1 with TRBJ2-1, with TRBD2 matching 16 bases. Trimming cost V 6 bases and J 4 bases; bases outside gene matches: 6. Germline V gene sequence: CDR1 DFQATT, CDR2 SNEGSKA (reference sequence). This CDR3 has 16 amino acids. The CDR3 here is CSASGLAGGIYNEQFF. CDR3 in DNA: TGCAGTGCGTCGGGACTAGCGGGGGGGATATACAATGAGCAGTTCTTC.

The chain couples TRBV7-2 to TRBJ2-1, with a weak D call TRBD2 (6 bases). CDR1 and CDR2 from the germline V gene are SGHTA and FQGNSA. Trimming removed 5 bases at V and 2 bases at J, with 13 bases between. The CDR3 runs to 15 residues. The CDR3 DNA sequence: TGTGCCAGCAGCAGCGCGGGATCGCCCTACAATGAGCAGTTCTTC. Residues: CASSSAGSPYNEQFF.

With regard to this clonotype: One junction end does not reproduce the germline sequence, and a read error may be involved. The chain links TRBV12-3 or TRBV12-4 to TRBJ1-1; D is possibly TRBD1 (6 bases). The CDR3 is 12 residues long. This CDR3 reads CASSLARGNSFF. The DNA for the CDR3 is TGTGCCAGCAGCTTAGCCAGGGGTAACAGTTTCTTT.

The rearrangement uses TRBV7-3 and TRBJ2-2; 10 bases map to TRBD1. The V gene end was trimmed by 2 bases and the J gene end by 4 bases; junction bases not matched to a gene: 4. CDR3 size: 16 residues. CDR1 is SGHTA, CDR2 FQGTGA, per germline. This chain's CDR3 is CASSLVGTGATGELFF. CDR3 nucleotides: TGTGCCAGCAGCTTAGTAGGGACAGGGGCCACCGGGGAGCTGTTTTTT.

As DNA, the CDR3 is TGTGCCAGCAGCGTACAACAGCCTCCGGGTACTGAAGCTTTCTTT. This encodes CASSVQQPPGTEAFF. This chain connects TRBV9 to TRBJ1-1; D is unclear. Between the trimmed V and J ends, which lost 1 base and 5 bases, there was a span of 15 bases. The germline CDR1 and CDR2 sequences are SGDLS and YYNGEE. The CDR3 contains 15 residues.